One sample yielded the 16 T cell receptor beta chains listed below, sequenced in a study of shared clonotypes between healthy human individuals. The assay was immunoSEQ multiplex PCR, and TCRdb's table has in-frame clones only and misses some. In the table there are fewer than 600,000 clones, just over 75% of which are singletons. Sequencing was carried out using PBMCs. Receptor source: a woman between 40 and 55 years old in good health. Some clones in this sample may be carry-over from other donors' samples.

This sequence joins TRBV27 and TRBJ2-1, with D possibly matching TRBD1 (6 bases). Trimming removed 2 bases at V and 6 bases at J, with 20 bases between. Per germline, CDR1 MNHEY and CDR2 SMNVEV (reference sequence). CDR3 length equals 17 residues. The CDR3 loop is CASSLRIEAGQINEQFF. In nucleotides, the CDR3 is TGTGCCAGCAGTTTAAGGATTGAGGCTGGACAGATCAATGAGCAGTTCTTC.

A few counts support this clone. This sample includes further DNA sequences coding for the same CDR3. The chain links TRBV5-1 to TRBJ2-3, with D hard to call. Germline lookup yields CDR1 SGHRS and CDR2 YFSETQ. The CDR3 extends over 14 amino acids. Trimming pared 0 bases from V and 3 bases from J, leaving 8 bases between. CDR3 nucleotide sequence: TGCGCCAGCAGCTTGGACAGTAATACAGATACGCAGTATTTT. Protein sequence: CASSLDSNTDTQYF.

This chain joins TRBV5-4 and TRBJ2-5; 9 positions match TRBD1. The CDR3 has 15 residues. Germline CDR1 is SGHNT and CDR2 is YYREEE (reference sequence). With V trimmed by 4 bases and J by 5 bases, 9 bases remained unmatched. The CDR3 loop is CASSVQQGAGETQYF. CDR3 nucleotide sequence: TGTGCCAGCAGCGTCCAACAGGGGGCTGGGGAGACCCAGTACTTC.

This chain links TRBV13 with TRBJ1-4, with D possibly TRBD1 on 5 matching bases. Germline-derived CDR1 and CDR2 are PRHDT and FYEKMQ (reference sequence). Trimming removed 4 bases at V and 11 bases at J, with 17 bases between. This CDR3 contains 14 residues. The chain's CDR3 is CASSSGAGRNKLFF. For the CDR3, the DNA is TGTGCCAGCAGCTCTGGGGCAGGGAGGAATAAACTGTTTTTT. Full variable domain (remainder filled in from reference TRBV13 and TRBJ1-4): AAGVIQSPRHLIKEKRETATLKCYPIPRHDTVYWYQQGPGQDPQFLISFYEKMQSDKGSIPDRFSAQQFSDYHSELNMSSLELGDSALYFCASSSGAGRNKLFFGSGTQLSVL.

This chain uses TRBV19 with TRBJ2-5; the match to TRBD1 covers 8 bases. The germline gives CDR1 LNHDA, CDR2 SQIVND (reference sequence). The J segment lost 5 bases and the V segment lost 4 bases, leaving 9 bases of the junction unmatched. CDR3 size: 15 residues. The CDR3, as DNA: TGTGCCAGTAGTAGATCCAGGGGGCAGGTTGAGACCCAGTACTTC. It translates to CASSRSRGQVETQYF.

This clone has just one count. The chain is built from TRBV6-1 and TRBJ1-2, with a weak D call TRBD1 (6 bases). The CDR3 has 14 residues. V gave up 6 bases and J gave up 3 bases, with 14 bases separating them. Germline V gene sequence: CDR1 MNHNS, CDR2 SASEGT. The CDR3 is CASSLWGADYGYTF. The CDR3 coding sequence is TGTGCCAGCAGCCTCTGGGGGGCCGACTATGGCTACACCTTC.

In this sample, this clone turned up once. V usage is TRBV2 and J usage is TRBJ1-3; TRBD1 aligns across 8 bases. Germline V CDR1 and CDR2: SNHLY, FYNNEI. This CDR3 region has 14 residues. V shed 7 bases and J 2 bases; nucleotides not matched to a gene: 4. Here the CDR3 DNA reads TGTGCCAGCAACCCACAGGGGGCTGGAAACACCATATATTTT. Residues: CASNPQGAGNTIYF.

Details on this clone: A single base separates this from a much larger clone, so it may be a read error. The chain combines TRBV4-2 with TRBJ2-2; maybe TRBD1 (5 bases). The germline CDR1 and CDR2 sequences are LGHNA and YNFKEQ. CDR3 size: 15 residues. V lost 6 bases and J lost 0, with 11 bases in between. Written as DNA, the CDR3 is TGTGCCAGCAGACAGGTCAGCGCGAACACCGGGGAGCTGTTTTTT. Amino acids: CASRQVSANTGELFF.

V is TRBV5-4 and J is TRBJ1-1; 7 positions match TRBD1. Germline-derived CDR1 and CDR2 are SGHNT and YYREEE (reference sequence). Germline trimming cut 4 bases from V and 4 bases from J; bases unmatched to any gene: 10. This CDR3 region has 15 residues. The CDR3 DNA is TGTGCCAGCAGCAGCGCCGGGACAGTGAGCACTGAAGCTTTCTTT. It encodes CASSSAGTVSTEAFF.

CDR3 sequence: CASSPLGRDDGELFF. CDR3 bases: TGTGCCAGCTCACCCCTTGGGCGGGACGACGGGGAGCTGTTTTTT. The chain joins TRBV18 to TRBJ2-2, with D maybe TRBD2 (6 bases). Trimming took off 3 bases at V and 7 bases at J, with 15 bases between the two ends. This CDR3 is built from 15 residues. CDR1 KGHSH and CDR2 LQKENI come from the germline V gene.

The V gene is TRBV28, the J gene TRBJ2-7; 8 nucleotides agree with TRBD1. The V segment lost 5 bases and the J segment 4 bases; nucleotides outside the gene matches: 10. Germline V gene sequence: CDR1 MDHEN, CDR2 SYDVKM. The CDR3 loop spans 15 amino acids. CDR3 in amino acids: CASSHLGQEEYEQYF. CDR3 nucleotides: TGTGCCAGCAGTCACTTGGGACAGGAAGAATACGAGCAGTACTTC.

The gene calls are TRBV20-1 and TRBJ2-7; 8 bases line up with TRBD2. This CDR3 comprises 11 residues. The V gene's germline CDR1 is DFQATT and CDR2 SNEGSKA (reference sequence). DNA of the CDR3: TGCAGCGCCCGGGTAAGCGGGAGTGAGTACTTC. Protein product: CSARVSGSEYF.

The chain couples TRBV5-4 to TRBJ2-1; D is perhaps TRBD2 (6 bases). V was pared by 5 bases and J by 7 bases, with 13 bases between. CDR1 is SGHNT, CDR2 YYREEE, per germline (reference sequence). This CDR3 has 13 amino acids. CDR3 region: CASRPGVGNEQFF. The CDR3 nucleotides are TGTGCCAGCAGGCCGGGAGTCGGGAATGAGCAGTTCTTC.

This chain connects TRBV19 to TRBJ1-5; D perhaps matches TRBD1 (6 bases). The germline V and J ends were trimmed by 5 bases and 6 bases, with 17 bases remaining between them. The CDR3 is 15 amino acids. Germline V CDR1 and CDR2: LNHDA, SQIVND (reference sequence). The CDR3 protein is CASSPNTGMGQPQHF. DNA for the CDR3: TGTGCCAGTAGTCCAAACACAGGGATGGGTCAGCCCCAGCATTTT.

J is TRBJ1-6 and V is TRBV5-6; D is uncertain. The CDR3 has 15 amino acids. From germline, CDR1 is SGHDT and CDR2 YYEEEE. The germline V and J ends were trimmed by 0 bases and 7 bases, with 11 bases remaining between them. The CDR3 loop is CASSLEQTNNSPLHF. The CDR3 DNA follows: TGTGCCAGCAGCTTGGAACAGACCAACAATTCACCCCTCCACTTT.

This clone was detected a few times. CDR3 sequence reads: CASSYRTGSGSPLHF. The CDR3 DNA reads as TGTGCCAGCAGTTACCGGACAGGTAGCGGTTCACCCCTCCACTTT. The chain uses TRBV6-6 and TRBJ1-6; TRBD1 agrees at 7 bases. V shed 2 bases and J 9 bases; nucleotides not matched to a gene: 7. CDR1 and CDR2 from the germline V gene are MNHNY and SVGAGI (reference sequence). This CDR3 contains 15 residues.